The source of this TCR beta chain is a study of blood T cell repertoires in COVID-19. Libraries were prepared by immunoSEQ multiplex PCR; TCRdb keeps only in-frame clonotypes and omits some of them. The profile shows over 350,000 clones, nearly 90% of them singletons. This CDR3 is built from 16 residues. With V trimmed by 0 bases and J by 0 bases, 3 bases remained unmatched. From germline, CDR1 is SGHRS and CDR2 YFSETQ. The sequenced sample consisted of PBMCs or T cells enriched from blood (not recorded which). The TCR comes from a woman under 30 with acute COVID-19. The rearrangement joins TRBV5-1 to TRBJ2-3; the match to TRBD2 covers 8 bases. CDR3 DNA sequence: TGCGCCAGCAGCTTGGCTGCTAGCGGGAGCACAGATACGCAGTATTTT. This encodes CASSLAASGSTDTQYF.